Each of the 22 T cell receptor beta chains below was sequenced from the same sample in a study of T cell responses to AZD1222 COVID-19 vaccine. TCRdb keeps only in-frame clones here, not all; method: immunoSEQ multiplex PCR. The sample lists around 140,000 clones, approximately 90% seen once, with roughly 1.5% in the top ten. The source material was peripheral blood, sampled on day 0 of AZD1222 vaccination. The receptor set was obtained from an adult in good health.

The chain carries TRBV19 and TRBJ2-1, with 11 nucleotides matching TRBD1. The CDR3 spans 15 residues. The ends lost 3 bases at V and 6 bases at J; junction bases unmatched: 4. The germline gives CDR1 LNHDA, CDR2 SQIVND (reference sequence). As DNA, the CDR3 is TGTGCCAGTAGTATTTTAGGGACAGGGGGCAATGAGCAGTTCTTC. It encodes CASSILGTGGNEQFF.

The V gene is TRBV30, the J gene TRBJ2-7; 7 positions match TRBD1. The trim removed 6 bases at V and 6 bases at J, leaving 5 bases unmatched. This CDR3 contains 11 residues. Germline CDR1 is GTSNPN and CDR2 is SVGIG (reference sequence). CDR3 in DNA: TGTGCCTGTTTTTCAGGGGGCGAGCAGTACTTC. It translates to CACFSGGEQYF.

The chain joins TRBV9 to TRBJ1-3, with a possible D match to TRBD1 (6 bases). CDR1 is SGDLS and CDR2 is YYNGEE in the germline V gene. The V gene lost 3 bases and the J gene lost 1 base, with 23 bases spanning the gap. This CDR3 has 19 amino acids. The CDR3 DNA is TGTGCCAGCAGCGCCCCTCTAGGGGGGGACCCAACGTCTGGAAACACCATATATTTT. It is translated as CASSAPLGGDPTSGNTIYF.

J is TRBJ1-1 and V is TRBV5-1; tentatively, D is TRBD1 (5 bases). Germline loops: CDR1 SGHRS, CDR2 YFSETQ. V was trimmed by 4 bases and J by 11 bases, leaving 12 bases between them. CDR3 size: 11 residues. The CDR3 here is CASSPGGDAFF. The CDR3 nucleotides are TGCGCCAGCAGCCCGGGGGGTGACGCTTTCTTT.

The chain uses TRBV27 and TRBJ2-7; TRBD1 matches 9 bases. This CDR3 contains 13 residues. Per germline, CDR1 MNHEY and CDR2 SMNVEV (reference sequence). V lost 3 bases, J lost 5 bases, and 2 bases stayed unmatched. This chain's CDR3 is CASSLGQGHEQYF. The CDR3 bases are TGTGCCAGCAGTTTGGGACAGGGACACGAGCAGTACTTC.

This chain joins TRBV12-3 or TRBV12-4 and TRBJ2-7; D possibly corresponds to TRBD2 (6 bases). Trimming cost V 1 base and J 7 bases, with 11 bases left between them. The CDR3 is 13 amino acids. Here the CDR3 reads CASSLGLAREQYF. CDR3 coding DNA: TGTGCCAGCAGTTTAGGGCTAGCGAGGGAGCAGTACTTC.

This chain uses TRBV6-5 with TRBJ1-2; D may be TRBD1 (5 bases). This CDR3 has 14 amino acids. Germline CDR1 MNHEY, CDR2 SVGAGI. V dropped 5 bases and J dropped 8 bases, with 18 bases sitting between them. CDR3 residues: CASSQTTVFGGYTF. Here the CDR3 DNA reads TGTGCCAGCAGTCAAACGACAGTTTTTGGAGGCTACACCTTC.

The DNA for the CDR3 is TGTGCCAGCAGTTCATTAAGGAGAAGTGAAGCTTTCTTT. Translation gives CASSSLRRSEAFF. The chain couples TRBV12-3 or TRBV12-4 to TRBJ1-1; no firm D call. Trimming stripped 4 bases from V and 7 bases from J, with 13 bases between. The CDR3 runs to 13 residues.

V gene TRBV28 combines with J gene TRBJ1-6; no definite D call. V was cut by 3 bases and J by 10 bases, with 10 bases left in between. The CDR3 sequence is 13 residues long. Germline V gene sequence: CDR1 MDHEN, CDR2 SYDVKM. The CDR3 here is CASSLDGRSPLHF. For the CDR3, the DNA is TGTGCCAGCAGTTTGGACGGCCGGTCACCCCTCCACTTT.

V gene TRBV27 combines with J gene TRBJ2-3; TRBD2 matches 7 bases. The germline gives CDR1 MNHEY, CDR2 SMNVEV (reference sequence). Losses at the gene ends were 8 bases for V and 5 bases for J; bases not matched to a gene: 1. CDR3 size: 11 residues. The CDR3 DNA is TGTGCCAGCGGCGGGAGAGATACGCAGTATTTT. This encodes CASGGRDTQYF.

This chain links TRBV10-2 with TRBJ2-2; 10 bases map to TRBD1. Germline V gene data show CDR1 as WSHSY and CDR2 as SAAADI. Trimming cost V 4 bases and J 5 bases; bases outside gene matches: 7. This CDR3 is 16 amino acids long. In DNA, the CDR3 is TGCGCCAGCAGTGGTCCCCCGGGACAGGGGACCGGGGAGCTGTTTTTT. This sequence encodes CASSGPPGQGTGELFF.

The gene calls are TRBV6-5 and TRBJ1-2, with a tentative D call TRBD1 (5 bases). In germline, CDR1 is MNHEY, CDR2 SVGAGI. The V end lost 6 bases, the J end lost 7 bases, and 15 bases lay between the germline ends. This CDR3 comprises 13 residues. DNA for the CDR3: TGTGCCAGCAGGCCCGGGACTCTGCGTGGCTACACCTTC. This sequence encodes CASRPGTLRGYTF.

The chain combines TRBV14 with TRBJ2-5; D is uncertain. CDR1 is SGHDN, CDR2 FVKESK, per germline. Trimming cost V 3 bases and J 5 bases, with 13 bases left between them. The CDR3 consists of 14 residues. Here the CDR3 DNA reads TGTGCCAGCAGCCAGTGGACCAAAGTTGAGACCCAGTACTTC. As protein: CASSQWTKVETQYF. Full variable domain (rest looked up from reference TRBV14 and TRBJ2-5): EAGVTQFPSHSVIEKGQTVTLRCDPISGHDNLYWYRRVMGKEIKFLLHFVKESKQDESGMPNNRFLAERTGGTYSTLKVQPAELEDSGVYFCASSQWTKVETQYFGPGTRLLVL.

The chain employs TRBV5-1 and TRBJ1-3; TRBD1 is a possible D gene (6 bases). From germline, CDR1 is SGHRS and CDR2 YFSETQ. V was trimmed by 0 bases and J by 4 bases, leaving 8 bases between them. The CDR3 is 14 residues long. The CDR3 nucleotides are TGCGCCAGCAGCTTGGAGGGACACGGAAACACCATATATTTT. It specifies CASSLEGHGNTIYF.

The CDR3 coding sequence is TGTGCCAGCAGCTTATCGTTTGAGCAGTTCTTC. Translation: CASSLSFEQFF. The chain recombines TRBV5-6 with TRBJ2-1; D is undetermined. Germline V gives CDR1 SGHDT, CDR2 YYEEEE. This CDR3 is built from 11 residues. V lost 2 bases, J lost 9 bases, and 6 bases lay in between.

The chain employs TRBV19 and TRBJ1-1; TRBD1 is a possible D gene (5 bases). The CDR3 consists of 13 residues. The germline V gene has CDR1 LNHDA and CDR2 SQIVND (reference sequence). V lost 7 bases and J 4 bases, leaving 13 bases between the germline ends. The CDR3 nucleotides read TGTGCCAGTACCCATGGGGGGGGCACTGAAGCTTTCTTT. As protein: CASTHGGGTEAFF. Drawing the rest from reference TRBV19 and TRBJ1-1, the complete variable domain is DGGITQSPKYLFRKEGQNVTLSCEQNLNHDAMYWYRQDPGQGLRLIYYSQIVNDFQKGDIAEGYSVSREKKESFPLTVTSAQKNPTAFYLCASTHGGGTEAFFGQGTRLTVV.

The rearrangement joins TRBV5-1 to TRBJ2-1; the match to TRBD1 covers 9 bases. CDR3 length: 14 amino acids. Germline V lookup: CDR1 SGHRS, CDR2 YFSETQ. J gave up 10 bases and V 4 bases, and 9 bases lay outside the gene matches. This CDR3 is CASSPLGQGREQFF. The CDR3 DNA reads TGCGCCAGCAGCCCACTCGGACAGGGGAGAGAGCAGTTCTTC.

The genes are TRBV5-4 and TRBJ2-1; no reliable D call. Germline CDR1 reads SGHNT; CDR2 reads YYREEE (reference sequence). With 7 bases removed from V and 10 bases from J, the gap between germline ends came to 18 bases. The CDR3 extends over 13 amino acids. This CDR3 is CASGMSGYGEQFF. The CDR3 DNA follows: TGTGCCAGCGGGATGTCGGGCTACGGAGAGCAGTTCTTC.

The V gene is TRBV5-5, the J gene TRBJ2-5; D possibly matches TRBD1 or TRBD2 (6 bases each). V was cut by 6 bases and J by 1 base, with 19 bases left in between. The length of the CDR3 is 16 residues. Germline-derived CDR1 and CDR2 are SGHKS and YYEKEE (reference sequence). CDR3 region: CASTNPGGGRQETQYF. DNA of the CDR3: TGTGCCAGCACTAACCCAGGAGGGGGTCGCCAAGAGACCCAGTACTTC.

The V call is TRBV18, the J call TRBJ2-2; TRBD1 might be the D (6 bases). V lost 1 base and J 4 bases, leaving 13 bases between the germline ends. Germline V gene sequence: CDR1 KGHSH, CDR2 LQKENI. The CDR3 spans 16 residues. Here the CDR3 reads CASSPRAGVSTGELFF. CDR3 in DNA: TGTGCCAGCTCACCACGGGCAGGGGTGAGCACCGGGGAGCTGTTTTTT.

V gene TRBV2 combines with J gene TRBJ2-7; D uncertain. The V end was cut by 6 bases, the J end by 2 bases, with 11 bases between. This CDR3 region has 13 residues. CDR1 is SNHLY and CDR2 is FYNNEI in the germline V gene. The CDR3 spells CASRRGQAYEQYF. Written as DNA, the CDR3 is TGTGCCAGCAGACGCGGCCAGGCCTACGAGCAGTACTTC. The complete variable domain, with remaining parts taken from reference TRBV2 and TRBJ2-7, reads EPEVTQTPSHQVTQMGQEVILRCVPISNHLYFYWYRQILGQKVEFLVSFYNNEISEKSEIFDDQFSVERPDGSNFTLKIRSTKLEDSAMYFCASRRGQAYEQYFGPGTRLTVT.

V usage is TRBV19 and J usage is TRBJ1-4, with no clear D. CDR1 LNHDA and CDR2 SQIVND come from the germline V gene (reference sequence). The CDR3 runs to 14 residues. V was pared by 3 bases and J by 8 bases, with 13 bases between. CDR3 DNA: TGTGCCAGTAGTATGTGGTTCGGCGCGGAAAAACTGTTTTTT. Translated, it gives CASSMWFGAEKLFF.